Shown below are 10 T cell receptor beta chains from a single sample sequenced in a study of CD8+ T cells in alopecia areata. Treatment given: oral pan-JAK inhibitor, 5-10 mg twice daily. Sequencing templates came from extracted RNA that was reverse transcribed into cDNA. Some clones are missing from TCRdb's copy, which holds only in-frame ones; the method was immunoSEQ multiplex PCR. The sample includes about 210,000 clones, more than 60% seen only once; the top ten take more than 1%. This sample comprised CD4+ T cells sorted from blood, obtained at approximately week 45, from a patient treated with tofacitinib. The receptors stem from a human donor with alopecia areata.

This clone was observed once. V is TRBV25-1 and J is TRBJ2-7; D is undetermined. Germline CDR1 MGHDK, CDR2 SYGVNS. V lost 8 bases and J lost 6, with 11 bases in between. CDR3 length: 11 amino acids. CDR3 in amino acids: CASSSFAEQYF. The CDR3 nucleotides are TGTGCCAGCTCCTCCTTCGCCGAGCAGTACTTC.

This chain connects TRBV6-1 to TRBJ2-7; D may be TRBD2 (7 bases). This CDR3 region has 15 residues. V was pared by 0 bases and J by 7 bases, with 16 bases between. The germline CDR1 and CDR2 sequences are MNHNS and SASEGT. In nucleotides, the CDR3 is TGTGCCAGCAGTGAAGCTCACGGGGGGCTTAGGGAGCAGTACTTC. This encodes CASSEAHGGLREQYF.

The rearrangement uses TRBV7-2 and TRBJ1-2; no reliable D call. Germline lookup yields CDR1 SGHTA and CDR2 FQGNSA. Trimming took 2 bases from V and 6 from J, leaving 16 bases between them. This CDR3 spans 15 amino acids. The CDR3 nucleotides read TGTGCCAGCAGCTTAAACCCCCGGAGGATTGATGGCTACACCTTC. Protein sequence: CASSLNPRRIDGYTF.

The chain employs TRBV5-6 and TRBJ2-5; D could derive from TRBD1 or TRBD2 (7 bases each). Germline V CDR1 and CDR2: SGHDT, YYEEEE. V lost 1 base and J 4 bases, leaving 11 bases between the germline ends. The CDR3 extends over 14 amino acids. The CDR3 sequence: CASSLTGEGETQYF. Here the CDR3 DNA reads TGTGCCAGCAGCTTGACAGGGGAGGGAGAGACCCAGTACTTC.

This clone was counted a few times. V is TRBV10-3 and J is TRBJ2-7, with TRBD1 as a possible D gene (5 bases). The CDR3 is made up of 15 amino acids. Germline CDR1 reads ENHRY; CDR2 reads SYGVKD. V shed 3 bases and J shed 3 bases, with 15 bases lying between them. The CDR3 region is CAISDRALSHYEQYF. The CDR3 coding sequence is TGTGCCATCAGTGACAGGGCCCTTTCTCACTACGAGCAGTACTTC.

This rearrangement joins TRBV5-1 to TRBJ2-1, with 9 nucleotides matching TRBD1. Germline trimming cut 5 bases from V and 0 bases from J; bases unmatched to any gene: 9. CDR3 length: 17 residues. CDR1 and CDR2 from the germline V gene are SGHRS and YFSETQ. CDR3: CASSPGTGLSSYNEQFF. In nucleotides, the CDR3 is TGCGCCAGCAGTCCTGGGACAGGGTTAAGCTCCTACAATGAGCAGTTCTTC.

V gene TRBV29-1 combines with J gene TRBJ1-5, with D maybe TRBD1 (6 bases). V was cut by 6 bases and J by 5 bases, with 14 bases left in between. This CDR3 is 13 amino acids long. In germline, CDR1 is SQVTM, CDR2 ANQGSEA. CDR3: CSVGRGSDQPQHF. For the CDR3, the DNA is TGCAGCGTAGGCAGGGGCTCTGATCAGCCCCAGCATTTT.

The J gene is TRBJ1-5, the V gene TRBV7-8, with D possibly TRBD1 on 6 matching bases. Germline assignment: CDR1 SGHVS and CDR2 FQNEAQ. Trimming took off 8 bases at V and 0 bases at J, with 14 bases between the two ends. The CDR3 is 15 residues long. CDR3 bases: TGTGCCAGCCGAACAGGGAGTGGTAGCAATCAGCCCCAGCATTTT. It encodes CASRTGSGSNQPQHF.

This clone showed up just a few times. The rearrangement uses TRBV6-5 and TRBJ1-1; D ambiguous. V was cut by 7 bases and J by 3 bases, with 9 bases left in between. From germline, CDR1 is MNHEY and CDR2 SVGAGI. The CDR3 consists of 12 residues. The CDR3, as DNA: TGTGCCAGCAAGGACGGCCACACTGAAGCTTTCTTT. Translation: CASKDGHTEAFF.

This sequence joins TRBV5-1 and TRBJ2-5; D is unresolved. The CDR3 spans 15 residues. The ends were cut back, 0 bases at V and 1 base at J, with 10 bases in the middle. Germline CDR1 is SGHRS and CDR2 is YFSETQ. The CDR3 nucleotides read TGCGCCAGCAGCTTGGGATGGCAGCCCCAAGAGACCCAGTACTTC. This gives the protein CASSLGWQPQETQYF.